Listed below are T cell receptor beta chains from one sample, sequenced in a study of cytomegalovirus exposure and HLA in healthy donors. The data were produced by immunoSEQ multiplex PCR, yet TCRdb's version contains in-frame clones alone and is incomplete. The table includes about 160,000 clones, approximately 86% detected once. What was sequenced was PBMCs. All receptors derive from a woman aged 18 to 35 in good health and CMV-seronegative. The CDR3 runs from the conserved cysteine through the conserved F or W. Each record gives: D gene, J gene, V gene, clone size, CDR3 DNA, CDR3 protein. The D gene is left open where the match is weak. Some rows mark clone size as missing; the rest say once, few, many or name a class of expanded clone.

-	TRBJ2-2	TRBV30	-	TGTGCCTGGATGCTGGCTAGCGTCATGGGGGAGCTGTTTTTT	CAWMLASVMGELFF
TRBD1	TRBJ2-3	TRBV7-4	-	TGTGCCAGCAGCGGGGCGAGGACAGGGTTTACGGATACGCAGTATTTT	CASSGARTGFTDTQYF
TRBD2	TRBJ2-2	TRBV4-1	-	TGCGCCAGCAGCCAGTACCTAGCGGGGGGGGACACCGGGGAGCTGTTTTTT	CASSQYLAGGDTGELFF
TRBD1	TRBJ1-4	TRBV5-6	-	TGTGCCAGCAGCTACAGGGGTTTTCGGGAAAAACTGTTTTTT	CASSYRGFREKLFF
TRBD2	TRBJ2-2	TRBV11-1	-	TGTGCCAGCAGCGCCGGGAGGCATTTTTCCGGGGAGCTGTTTTTT	CASSAGRHFSGELFF
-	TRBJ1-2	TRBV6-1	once	TGTGCCAGCAGCTCTCAAACTACCCCCTATGGCTACACCTTC	CASSSQTTPYGYTF
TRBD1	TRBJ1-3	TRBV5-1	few	TGCGCCAGCAGCCGCGGGACAGGGACTGGAAACACCATATATTTT	CASSRGTGTGNTIYF
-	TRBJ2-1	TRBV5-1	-	TGCGCCAGCAGCCCAGACTTTGACTCCTACAATGAGCAGTTCTTC	CASSPDFDSYNEQFF
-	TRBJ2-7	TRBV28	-	TGTGCCAGCAGTTCTCCGACAGAACCTACCTACGAGCAGTACTTC	CASSSPTEPTYEQYF
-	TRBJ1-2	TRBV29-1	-	TGCAGCGCCGGCGACAGGTCCCTCCTCTATGGCTACACCTTC	CSAGDRSLLYGYTF
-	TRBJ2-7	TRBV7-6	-	TGTGCCAGCAGCACAGGGTCCTCGTCCTACGAGCAGTACTTC	CASSTGSSSYEQYF
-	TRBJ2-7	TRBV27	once	TGTGCCAGCAGCAGAGGAGACGGATACTACGAGCAGTACTTC	CASSRGDGYYEQYF
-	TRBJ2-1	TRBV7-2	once	TGTGCCAGCAGCTTAGGACAAATCTCCTACAATGAGCAGTTCTTC	CASSLGQISYNEQFF
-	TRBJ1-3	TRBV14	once	TGTGCCAGTTCAGGGGTCGCTGGAAACACCATATATTTT	CASSGVAGNTIYF
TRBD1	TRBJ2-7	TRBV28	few	TGTGCCAGCAGTCGTACAGGGGTAGTAAAGTACGAGCAGTACTTC	CASSRTGVVKYEQYF
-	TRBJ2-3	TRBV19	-	TGTGCCAGCACAGGGACGATGGAAGATACGCAGTATTTT	CASTGTMEDTQYF
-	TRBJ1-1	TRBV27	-	TGTGCCAGCAGTTTATTCGTGAACACTGAAGCTTTCTTT	CASSLFVNTEAFF
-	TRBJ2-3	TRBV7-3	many	TGTGCCAGCAGCTTCCCGACTGGGGATACGCAGTATTTT	CASSFPTGDTQYF
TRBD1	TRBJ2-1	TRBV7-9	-	TGTGCCAGCGAGACCGGGACAGGGGACGATGAGCAGTTCTTC	CASETGTGDDEQFF
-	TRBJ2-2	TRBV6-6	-	TGTGCCAGCAGTTACGAGGTGAACACCCGGGAGCTGTTTTTT	CASSYEVNTRELFF
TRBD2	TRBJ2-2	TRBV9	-	TGTGCCAGCAGCCGGACTAGCGGGAAGGTCGGGGAGCTGTTTTTT	CASSRTSGKVGELFF
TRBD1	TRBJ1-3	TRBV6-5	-	TGTGCCACCTTGAGGACAGGGGCTTCTGGAAACACCATATATTTT	CATLRTGASGNTIYF
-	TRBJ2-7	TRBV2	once	TGTGCCAGCAGCTTAAATCCTTACGAGCAGTACTTC	CASSLNPYEQYF
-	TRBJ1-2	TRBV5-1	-	TGCGCCAGCAGCTTGTCGGCCACTATTAACTATGGCTACACCTTC	CASSLSATINYGYTF
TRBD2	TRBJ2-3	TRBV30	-	TGTGCCTGGATTCCGGCGGGGGGGGCAGATACGCAGTATTTT	CAWIPAGGADTQYF
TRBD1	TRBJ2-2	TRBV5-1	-	TGCGCCAGCAGGGATAGACAGGGTAACACCGGGGAGCTGTTTTTT	CASRDRQGNTGELFF
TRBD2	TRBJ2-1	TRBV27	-	TGTGCCAGCGCATTAGCGGGAGGGCCTTTCAATGAGCAGTTCTTC	CASALAGGPFNEQFF
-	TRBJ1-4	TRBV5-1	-	TGCGCCAGCAGCGTACAGGGTACGAATGAAAAACTGTTTTTT	CASSVQGTNEKLFF
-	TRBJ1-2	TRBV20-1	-	TGCAGTGCGCGGGACAACTATGGCTACACCTTC	CSARDNYGYTF
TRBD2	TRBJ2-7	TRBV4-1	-	TGCGCCAGCAGCCCTCACCCCAGAATAGCGGGAGGGCAGAACGAGCAGTACTTC	CASSPHPRIAGGQNEQYF
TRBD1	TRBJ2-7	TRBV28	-	TGTGCCAGCAGCCCTACCGGGACAGGGGCCTACGAGCAGTACTTC	CASSPTGTGAYEQYF
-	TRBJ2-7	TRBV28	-	TGTGCCAGCAGTCGCGGGGTCCTCGAGCAGTACTTC	CASSRGVLEQYF
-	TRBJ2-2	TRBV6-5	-	TGTGCCAGCAGTTACTCAGGGGTCAACACCGGGGAGCTGTTTTTT	CASSYSGVNTGELFF
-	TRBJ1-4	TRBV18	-	TGTGCCAGCTCATCCCAGGATGCAACTAATGAAAAACTGTTTTTT	CASSSQDATNEKLFF
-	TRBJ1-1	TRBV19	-	TGTGCCAGTAGTATGGGGTGGGCCCAGGGACATACTGAAGCTTTCTTT	CASSMGWAQGHTEAFF
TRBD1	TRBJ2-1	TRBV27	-	TGTGCCAGCAGACCGTACAGGGGAGCCTTCTACAATGAGCAGTTCTTC	CASRPYRGAFYNEQFF
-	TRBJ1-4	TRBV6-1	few	TGTGCCAGCTCAGGGTATGAAAAACTGTTTTTT	CASSGYEKLFF
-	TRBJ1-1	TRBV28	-	TGTGCCAGCAGTTTACCACAGGGACCAGGGAACACTGAAGCTTTCTTT	CASSLPQGPGNTEAFF
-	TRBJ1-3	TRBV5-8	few	TGTGCCAGCAGCTTGGTTGTCAGGTCTGGAAACACCATATATTTT	CASSLVVRSGNTIYF
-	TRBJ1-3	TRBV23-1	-	TGCGCCAGCAGCCAAGACCGGGCGGGGGGCCCTGGAAACACCATATATTTT	CASSQDRAGGPGNTIYF
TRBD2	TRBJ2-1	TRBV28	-	TGTGCCAGCAGTTTTTTCGGGACTAAGCAGTTCTTC	CASSFFGTKQFF
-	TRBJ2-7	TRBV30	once	TGTGCCTGGAGTATGGGGGCTTTTTACGAGCAGTACTTC	CAWSMGAFYEQYF
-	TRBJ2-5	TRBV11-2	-	TGTGCCAGCAGCTATCGTGAGGGACAAGAGACCCAGTACTTC	CASSYREGQETQYF
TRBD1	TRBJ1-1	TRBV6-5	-	TGTGCCAGCAGTTACTCTGCCGGGACAGGGGGCACTGAAGCTTTCTTT	CASSYSAGTGGTEAFF
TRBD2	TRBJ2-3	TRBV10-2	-	TGCGCCAGCAGTGAGCTAGCGGCTAGCACAGATACGCAGTATTTT	CASSELAASTDTQYF
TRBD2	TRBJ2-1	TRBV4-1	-	TGCGCCAGCAGCCCGGGACTAGCGGTGAGCTCCTACAATGAGCAGTTCTTC	CASSPGLAVSSYNEQFF
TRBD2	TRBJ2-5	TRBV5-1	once	TGCGCCAGCAGCTTACTAGCGGGAGGGAGTGAGACCCAGTACTTC	CASSLLAGGSETQYF
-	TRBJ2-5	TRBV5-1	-	TGCGCCAGCAGCGGGGCCGGCGTTGGGGAGACCCAGTACTTC	CASSGAGVGETQYF
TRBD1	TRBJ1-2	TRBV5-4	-	TGTGCCAGCAGCCCGGGACAGGAATATGGCTACACCTTC	CASSPGQEYGYTF
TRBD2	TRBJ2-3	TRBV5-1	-	TGCGCCAGCTCCCATGGGGCGGGAGTGGGTTCGGATACGCAGTATTTT	CASSHGAGVGSDTQYF
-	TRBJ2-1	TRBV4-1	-	TGCGCCAGCAGCCACTACACAGGGCGGCTCTACAATGAGCAGTTCTTC	CASSHYTGRLYNEQFF
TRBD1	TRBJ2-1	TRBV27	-	TGTGCCAGCAGTTTGACAGGGGTTTTGGATGAGCAGTTCTTC	CASSLTGVLDEQFF
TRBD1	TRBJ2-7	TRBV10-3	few	TGTGCCATCAGGGACAGGGGTCAACCCTACGAGCAGTACTTC	CAIRDRGQPYEQYF
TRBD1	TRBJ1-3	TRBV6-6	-	TGTGCCAGCAGCCCTTGGGACAGGGTAAACACCATATATTTT	CASSPWDRVNTIYF